A single sample is the source of the 10 T cell receptor beta chains below, sequenced in a study of blood T cell repertoires in COVID-19. TCRdb's table, derived via immunoSEQ multiplex PCR, lists solely in-frame clones and lacks some. The data hold approximately 70,000 clones, with 88% observed a single time. The sample consisted of peripheral blood. These receptors originate from a woman aged 55-70 years with acute or convalescent COVID-19.

This clone was recorded only once. The chain couples TRBV6-5 to TRBJ2-2; the D gene is possibly TRBD1 (5 bases). Germline V lookup: CDR1 MNHEY, CDR2 SVGAGI. This CDR3 region has 14 residues. Trimming pared 7 bases from V and 2 bases from J, leaving 11 bases between. The CDR3 region has the DNA TGTGCCAGCACCTTGACAGTTAACACCGGGGAGCTGTTTTTT. Its protein is CASTLTVNTGELFF.

This chain connects TRBV9 to TRBJ1-3; TRBD1 might be the D (6 bases). The V gene lost 0 bases and the J gene lost 0 bases, with 13 bases spanning the gap. In germline, CDR1 is SGDLS, CDR2 YYNGEE. The CDR3 loop spans 17 amino acids. This CDR3 reads CASSVGHDRFSGNTIYF. DNA of the CDR3: TGTGCCAGCAGCGTAGGTCACGACAGGTTCTCTGGAAACACCATATATTTT.

This clone was detected only a few times. The rearrangement uses TRBV5-6 and TRBJ2-2, with 8 nucleotides matching TRBD1. Trimming removed 7 bases from V and 4 bases from J; junction bases left unmatched: 9. CDR3 length equals 15 residues. The V gene's germline CDR1 is SGHDT and CDR2 YYEEEE. CDR3 DNA sequence: TGTGCCAGCGTAGACGGACAGGGAGGCACCGGGGAGCTGTTTTTT. It yields the protein CASVDGQGGTGELFF.

The genes are TRBV12-3 or TRBV12-4 and TRBJ2-7; TRBD1 is a possible D gene (6 bases). The CDR3 loop spans 13 amino acids. Trimming shortened V by 5 bases and J by 0 bases, and 8 bases separated the two germline ends. In DNA, the CDR3 is TGTGCCAGCAGTCAACAGGGCTCCTACGAGCAGTACGTC. Translated, it gives CASSQQGSYEQYV.

V gene TRBV5-1 combines with J gene TRBJ1-2; no definite D call. This CDR3 region has 14 residues. The V gene lost 0 bases and the J gene lost 1 base, with 7 bases spanning the gap. Germline-derived CDR1 and CDR2 are SGHRS and YFSETQ. The CDR3 bases are TGCGCCAGCAGCTTGGGCCTCAGTAACTATGGCTACACCTTC. Protein product: CASSLGLSNYGYTF.

The chain couples TRBV18 to TRBJ2-3; 13 nucleotides align to TRBD2. The CDR3 is 18 residues long. V shed 4 bases and J 2 bases; nucleotides not matched to a gene: 9. Germline V gene lookup returns CDR1 KGHSH and CDR2 LQKENI. The CDR3 DNA reads as TGTGCCAGCTCACTTACCCGACTAGCGGGGGGATACACAGATACGCAGTATTTT. It translates to CASSLTRLAGGYTDTQYF.

This rearrangement joins TRBV5-1 to TRBJ1-6; the D is unclear. Trimming took off 1 base at V and 5 bases at J, with 4 bases between the two ends. The CDR3 is 13 residues long. The germline gives CDR1 SGHRS, CDR2 YFSETQ. DNA for the CDR3: TGCGCCAGCAGCTTGACAGATAATTCACCCCTCCACTTT. Translated: CASSLTDNSPLHF. The full variable domain, its missing parts supplied by reference TRBV5-1 and TRBJ1-6, is KAGVTQTPRYLIKTRGQQVTLSCSPISGHRSVSWYQQTPGQGLQFLFEYFSETQRNKGNFPGRFSGRQFSNSRSEMNVSTLELGDSALYLCASSLTDNSPLHFGNGTRLTVT.

The chain has TRBV5-1 and TRBJ2-3, with D perhaps TRBD2 (6 bases). V was trimmed by 4 bases and J by 0 bases, leaving 12 bases between them. Per the germline V gene, CDR1 is SGHRS and CDR2 is YFSETQ. This CDR3 contains 15 residues. CDR3 DNA sequence: TGCGCCAGCAGCCGGGACTCCTCTAGCACAGATACGCAGTATTTT. Encoded protein: CASSRDSSSTDTQYF. Looking up the rest from reference TRBV5-1 and TRBJ2-3 gives the full variable domain: KAGVTQTPRYLIKTRGQQVTLSCSPISGHRSVSWYQQTPGQGLQFLFEYFSETQRNKGNFPGRFSGRQFSNSRSEMNVSTLELGDSALYLCASSRDSSSTDTQYFGPGTRLTVL.

This sequence joins TRBV11-2 and TRBJ2-3; D unclear. V was pared by 1 base and J by 4 bases, with 12 bases between. The length of the CDR3 is 15 residues. From germline, CDR1 is SGHAT and CDR2 FQNNGV. CDR3: CASSLGSFSADTQYF. CDR3 sequence (DNA): TGTGCCAGCAGCTTAGGGTCCTTTTCGGCAGATACGCAGTATTTT.

DNA for the CDR3: TGTGCCTGGACTAAATCTGGGGCCAACGTCCTGACTTTC. This sequence encodes CAWTKSGANVLTF. The chain couples TRBV30 to TRBJ2-6, with no clear D. Trimming removed 4 bases at V and 1 base at J, with 5 bases between. The CDR3 consists of 13 residues. The V gene's germline CDR1 is GTSNPN and CDR2 SVGIG (reference sequence).